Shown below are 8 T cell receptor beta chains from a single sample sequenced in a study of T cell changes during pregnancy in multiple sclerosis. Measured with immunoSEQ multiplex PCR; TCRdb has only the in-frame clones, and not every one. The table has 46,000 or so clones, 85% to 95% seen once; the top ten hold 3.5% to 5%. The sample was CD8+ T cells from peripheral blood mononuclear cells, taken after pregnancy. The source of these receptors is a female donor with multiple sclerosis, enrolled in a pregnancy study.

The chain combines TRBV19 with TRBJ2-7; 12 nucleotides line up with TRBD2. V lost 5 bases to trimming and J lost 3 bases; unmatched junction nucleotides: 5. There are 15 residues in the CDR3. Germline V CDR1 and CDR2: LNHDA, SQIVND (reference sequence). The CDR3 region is CASSSTSGGLYEQYF. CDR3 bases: TGTGCCAGTAGTTCGACTAGCGGGGGACTCTACGAGCAGTACTTC.

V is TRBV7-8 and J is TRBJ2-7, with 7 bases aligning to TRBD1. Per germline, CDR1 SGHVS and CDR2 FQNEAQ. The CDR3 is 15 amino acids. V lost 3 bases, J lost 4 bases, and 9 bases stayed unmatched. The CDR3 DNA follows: TGTGCCAGCAGCTTGACAGGGTCTCCCTCTTACGAGCAGTACTTC. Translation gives CASSLTGSPSYEQYF. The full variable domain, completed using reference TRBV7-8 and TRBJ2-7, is GAGVSQSPRYKVAKRGQDVALRCDPISGHVSLFWYQQALGQGPEFLTYFQNEAQLDKSGLPSDRFFAERPEGSVSTLKIQRTQQEDSAVYLCASSLTGSPSYEQYFGPGTRLTVT.

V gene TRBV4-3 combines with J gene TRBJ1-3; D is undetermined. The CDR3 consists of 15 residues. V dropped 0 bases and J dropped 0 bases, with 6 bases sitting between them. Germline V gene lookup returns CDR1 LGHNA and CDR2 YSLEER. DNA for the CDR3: TGCGCCAGCAGCCAAGACGCAGGCTCTGGAAACACCATATATTTT. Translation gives CASSQDAGSGNTIYF.

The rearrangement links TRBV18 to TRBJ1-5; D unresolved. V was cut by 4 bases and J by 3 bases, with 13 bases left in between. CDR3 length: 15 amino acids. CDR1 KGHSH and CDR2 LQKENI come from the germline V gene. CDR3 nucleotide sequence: TGTGCCAGCTCACTAGCGGGAAGGTCCAATCAGCCCCAGCATTTT. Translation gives CASSLAGRSNQPQHF. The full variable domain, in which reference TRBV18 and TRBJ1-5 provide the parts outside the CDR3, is NAGVMQNPRHLVRRRGQEARLRCSPMKGHSHVYWYRQLPEEGLKFMVYLQKENIIDESGMPKERFSAEFPKEGPSILRIQQVVRGDSAAYFCASSLAGRSNQPQHFGDGTRLSIL.

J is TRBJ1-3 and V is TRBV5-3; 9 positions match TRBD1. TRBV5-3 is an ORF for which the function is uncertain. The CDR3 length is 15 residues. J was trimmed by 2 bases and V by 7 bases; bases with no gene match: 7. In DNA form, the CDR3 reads TGTGCCAGACTCGACCGGACAGGGGCTGGAAACACCATATATTTT. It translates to CARLDRTGAGNTIYF.

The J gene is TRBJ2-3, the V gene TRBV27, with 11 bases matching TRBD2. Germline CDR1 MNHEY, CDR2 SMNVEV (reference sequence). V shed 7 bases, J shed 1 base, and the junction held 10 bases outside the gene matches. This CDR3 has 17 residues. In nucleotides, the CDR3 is TGTGCCAGCATGGAGGACGCTAGCGGGAGGCGCACAGATACGCAGTATTTT. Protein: CASMEDASGRRTDTQYF.

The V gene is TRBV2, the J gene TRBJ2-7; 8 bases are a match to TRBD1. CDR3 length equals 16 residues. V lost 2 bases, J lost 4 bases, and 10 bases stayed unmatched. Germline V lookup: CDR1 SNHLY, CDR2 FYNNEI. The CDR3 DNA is TGTGCCAGCAGTGAAAAGGCCGGCAGGGGGCTGTACGAGCAGTACTTC. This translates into CASSEKAGRGLYEQYF.

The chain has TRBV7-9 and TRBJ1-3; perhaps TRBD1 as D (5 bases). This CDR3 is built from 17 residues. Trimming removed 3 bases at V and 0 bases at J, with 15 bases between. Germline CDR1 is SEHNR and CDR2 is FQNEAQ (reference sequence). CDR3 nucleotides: TGTGCCAGCAGCTTTTCGGAGGGGATCTTCTCTGGAAACACCATATATTTT. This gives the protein CASSFSEGIFSGNTIYF. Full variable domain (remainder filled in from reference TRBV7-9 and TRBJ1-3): DTGVSQNPRHKITKRGQNVTFRCDPISEHNRLYWYRQTLGQGPEFLTYFQNEAQLEKSRLLSDRFSAERPKGSFSTLEIQRTEQGDSAMYLCASSFSEGIFSGNTIYFGEGSWLTVV.